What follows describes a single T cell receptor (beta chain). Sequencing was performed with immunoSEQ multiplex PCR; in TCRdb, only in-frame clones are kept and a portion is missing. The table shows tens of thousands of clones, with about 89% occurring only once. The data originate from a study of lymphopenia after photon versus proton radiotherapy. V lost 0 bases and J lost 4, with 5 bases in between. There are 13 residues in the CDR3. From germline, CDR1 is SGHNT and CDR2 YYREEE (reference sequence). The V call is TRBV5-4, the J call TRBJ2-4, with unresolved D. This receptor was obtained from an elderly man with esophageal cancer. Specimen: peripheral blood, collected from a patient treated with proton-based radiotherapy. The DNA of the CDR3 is TGTGCCAGCAGCTTGGCCGGGAAAAACATTCAGTACTTC. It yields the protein CASSLAGKNIQYF.